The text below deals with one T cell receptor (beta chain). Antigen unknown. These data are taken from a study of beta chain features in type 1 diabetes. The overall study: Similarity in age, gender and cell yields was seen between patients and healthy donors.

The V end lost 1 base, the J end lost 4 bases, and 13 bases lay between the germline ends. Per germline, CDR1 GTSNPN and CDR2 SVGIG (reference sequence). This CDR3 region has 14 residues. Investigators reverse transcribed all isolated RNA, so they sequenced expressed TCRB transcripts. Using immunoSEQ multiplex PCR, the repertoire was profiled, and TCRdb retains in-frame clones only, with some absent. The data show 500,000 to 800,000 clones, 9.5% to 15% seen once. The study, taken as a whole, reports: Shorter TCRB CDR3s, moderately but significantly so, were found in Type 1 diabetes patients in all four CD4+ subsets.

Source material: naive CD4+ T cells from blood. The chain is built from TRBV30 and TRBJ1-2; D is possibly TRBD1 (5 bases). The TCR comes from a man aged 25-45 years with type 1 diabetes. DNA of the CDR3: TGTGCCTGGAGTGAAGGCCCAGGGTTCTATGGCTACACCTTC. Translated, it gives CAWSEGPGFYGYTF. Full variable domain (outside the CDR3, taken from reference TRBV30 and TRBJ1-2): SQTIHQWPATLVQPVGSPLSLECTVEGTSNPNLYWYRQAAGRGLQLLFYSVGIGQISSEVPQNLSASRPQDRQFILSSKKLLLSDSGFYLCAWSEGPGFYGYTFGSGTRLTVV.